The TCR beta chain described here comes from a study of blood T cell repertoires in COVID-19. The CDR3 contains 18 residues. Germline CDR1 reads SGHTA; CDR2 reads FQGNSA. V was pared by 0 bases and J by 4 bases, with 19 bases between. Cohorts were based on clinical histories the participants reported. Measured with immunoSEQ multiplex PCR; TCRdb has only the in-frame clones, and not every one. This sample has around 190,000 clones, with approximately 85% found just once. The chain employs TRBV7-2 and TRBJ2-1, with no clear D. The source is a man between 35 and 55 years old with acute COVID-19. Sample: PBMCs or T cells enriched from blood (not recorded which). CDR3 coding DNA: TGTGCCAGCAGCTTAGCCACCATAGATCCCTTCGAATACAATGAGCAGTTCTTC. Translation: CASSLATIDPFEYNEQFF.